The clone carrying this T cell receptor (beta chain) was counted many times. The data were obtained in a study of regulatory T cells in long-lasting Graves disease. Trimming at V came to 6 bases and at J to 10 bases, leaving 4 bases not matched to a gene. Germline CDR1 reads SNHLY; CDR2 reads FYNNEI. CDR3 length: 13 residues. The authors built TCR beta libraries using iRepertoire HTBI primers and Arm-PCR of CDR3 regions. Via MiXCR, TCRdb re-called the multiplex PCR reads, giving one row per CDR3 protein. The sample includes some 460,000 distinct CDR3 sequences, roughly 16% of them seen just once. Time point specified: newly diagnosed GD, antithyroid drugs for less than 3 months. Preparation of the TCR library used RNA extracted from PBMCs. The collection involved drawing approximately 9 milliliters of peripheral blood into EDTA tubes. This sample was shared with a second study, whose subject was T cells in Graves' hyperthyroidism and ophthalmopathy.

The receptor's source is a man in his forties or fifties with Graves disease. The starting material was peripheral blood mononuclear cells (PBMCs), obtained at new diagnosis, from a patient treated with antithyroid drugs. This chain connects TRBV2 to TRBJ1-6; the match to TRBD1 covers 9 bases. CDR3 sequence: CASRDRGGSPLHF. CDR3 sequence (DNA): TGTGCCAGCAGGGACAGGGGAGGATCACCCCTCCACTTT. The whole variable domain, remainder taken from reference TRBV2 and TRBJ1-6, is EPEVTQTPSHQVTQMGQEVILRCVPISNHLYFYWYRQILGQKVEFLVSFYNNEISEKSEIFDDQFSVERPDGSNFTLKIRSTKLEDSAMYFCASRDRGGSPLHFGNGTRLTVT.